The 18 T cell receptor beta chains below all came from one sample that was sequenced in a study of shared clonotypes between healthy human individuals. Clones were sequenced by immunoSEQ multiplex PCR, and TCRdb holds only the in-frame ones, with some missing. The table shows about 230,000 clones, with 65% occurring only once. The material sequenced was memory CD4+ T cells sorted from blood. As to subset: CD45RA-negative fraction. Receptor source: a man aged 25-40 years in good health.

The genes are TRBV30 and TRBJ2-1, with D maybe TRBD2 (6 bases). The germline V gene encodes CDR1 GTSNPN and CDR2 SVGIG (reference sequence). The CDR3 runs to 13 residues. The V gene lost 0 bases and the J gene lost 14 bases, with 17 bases spanning the gap. The CDR3 nucleotides read TGTGCCTGGAGTGTACAGGCCCGTAGGGAGGAGTTCTTC. Its protein is CAWSVQARREEFF.

The chain uses TRBV21-1 and TRBJ1-2. TRBV21-1 is listed as a pseudogene. The CDR3 is 8 amino acids. CDR3 nucleotide sequence: TGTGCCAGCGGTGGCTACACCTTC. Amino acid sequence: CASGGYTF.

This clone was picked up one time. V is TRBV7-9 and J is TRBJ2-7, with a weak D call TRBD2 (5 bases). With 4 bases removed from V and 3 bases from J, the gap between germline ends came to 16 bases. The germline gives CDR1 SEHNR, CDR2 FQNEAQ (reference sequence). The CDR3 contains 15 residues. The DNA for the CDR3 is TGTGCCAGCAGCTACTCGGGAAGAACACGCTACGAGCAGTACTTC. Encoded protein: CASSYSGRTRYEQYF.

A few counts support this clone. The chain uses TRBV25-1 and TRBJ2-7; D is undetermined. There are 12 residues in the CDR3. Per germline, CDR1 MGHDK and CDR2 SYGVNS. Between the trimmed V and J ends, which lost 1 base and 3 bases, there was a span of 4 bases. The CDR3 reads CASSESYYEQYF. CDR3 bases: TGTGCCAGCAGTGAATCCTACTACGAGCAGTACTTC.

This clone was counted between two and nine times. The V call is TRBV5-1, the J call TRBJ1-2; unclear D gene. V was cut by 7 bases and J by 1 base, with 8 bases left in between. Germline loops: CDR1 SGHRS, CDR2 YFSETQ. This CDR3 is built from 12 residues. The CDR3 DNA is TGCGCCAGCCGGACGGATAACTATGGCTACACCTTC. Residues: CASRTDNYGYTF. Filled out from reference TRBV5-1 and TRBJ1-2, the complete variable domain reads KAGVTQTPRYLIKTRGQQVTLSCSPISGHRSVSWYQQTPGQGLQFLFEYFSETQRNKGNFPGRFSGRQFSNSRSEMNVSTLELGDSALYLCASRTDNYGYTFGSGTRLTVV.

The rearrangement links TRBV27 to TRBJ2-2; D is unresolved. Germline V CDR1 and CDR2: MNHEY, SMNVEV (reference sequence). CDR3 size: 14 residues. V dropped 2 bases and J dropped 3 bases, with 7 bases sitting between them. CDR3 DNA: TGTGCCAGCAGTTTAGATCTCTACACCGGGGAGCTGTTTTTT. This gives the protein CASSLDLYTGELFF.

The chain is built from TRBV7-9 and TRBJ2-7, with D perhaps TRBD2 (6 bases). The CDR3 has 14 amino acids. CDR1 is SEHNR and CDR2 is FQNEAQ in the germline V gene (reference sequence). V was trimmed by 5 bases and J by 7 bases, leaving 18 bases between them. The chain's CDR3 is CASSGSGGTSEQYF. CDR3 DNA sequence: TGTGCCAGCAGCGGTAGCGGAGGGACGTCTGAGCAGTACTTC.

The chain combines TRBV28 with TRBJ2-7; 8 bases fit TRBD1. Trimming at V came to 8 bases and at J to 2 bases, leaving 2 bases not matched to a gene. The CDR3 sequence is 12 residues long. The germline V gene encodes CDR1 MDHEN and CDR2 SYDVKM. CDR3: CASGTGTYEQYF. DNA for the CDR3: TGTGCCAGCGGGACAGGCACCTACGAGCAGTACTTC.

V usage is TRBV7-6 and J usage is TRBJ2-7; D perhaps matches TRBD2 (6 bases). Germline V gene lookup returns CDR1 SGHVS and CDR2 FNYEAQ. The CDR3 is 16 residues long. V dropped 0 bases and J dropped 6 bases, with 18 bases sitting between them. The CDR3 spells CASSLAGPGVGSEQYF. The CDR3 DNA reads TGTGCCAGCAGCTTAGCCGGGCCGGGAGTGGGCTCCGAGCAGTACTTC.

The V and J genes are TRBV18 and TRBJ2-2; 12 bases are shared with TRBD2. J was trimmed by 4 bases and V by 6 bases; bases with no gene match: 15. This CDR3 contains 19 residues. CDR1 is KGHSH, CDR2 LQKENI, per germline. DNA of the CDR3: TGTGCCAGCTCCATCGCCGGGACTAGCGGGTCTGGGACCACCGGGGAGCTGTTTTTT. Its translation is CASSIAGTSGSGTTGELFF.

The rearrangement links TRBV27 to TRBJ2-7; a possible D gene is TRBD2 (5 bases). The CDR3 is 15 residues long. V was cut by 4 bases and J by 2 bases, with 15 bases left in between. The germline CDR1 and CDR2 sequences are MNHEY and SMNVEV (reference sequence). DNA of the CDR3: TGTGCCAGCAGTTCTCGTCGGACTCAGCCCTACGAGCAGTACTTC. This translates into CASSSRRTQPYEQYF.

This clone occurred a few times. V gene TRBV4-1 combines with J gene TRBJ1-2; a possible D gene is TRBD1 (5 bases). The germline gives CDR1 MGHRA, CDR2 YSYEKL. Trimming cost V 4 bases and J 3 bases, with 15 bases left between them. The CDR3 runs 15 residues. CDR3 DNA sequence: TGCGCCAGCAGCCGAGGACATCTGGCGGACTATGGCTACACCTTC. Encoded protein: CASSRGHLADYGYTF.

V and J are TRBV19 and TRBJ2-3; 13 bases line up with TRBD2. V lost 5 bases and J lost 3; bases outside the gene matches: 8. The CDR3 spans 17 residues. Germline CDR1 reads LNHDA; CDR2 reads SQIVND (reference sequence). CDR3 amino acids: CASSPWTSGRVTDTQYF. The CDR3 DNA follows: TGTGCCAGTAGTCCTTGGACTAGCGGGAGAGTAACAGATACGCAGTATTTT. Complete variable domain (other parts from reference TRBV19 and TRBJ2-3): DGGITQSPKYLFRKEGQNVTLSCEQNLNHDAMYWYRQDPGQGLRLIYYSQIVNDFQKGDIAEGYSVSREKKESFPLTVTSAQKNPTAFYLCASSPWTSGRVTDTQYFGPGTRLTVL.

This clone was seen a few times. The V gene is TRBV11-2, the J gene TRBJ1-2; TRBD1 matches 8 bases. Trimming took 0 bases from V and 7 from J; bases not matched to a gene: 1. The CDR3 is made up of 13 amino acids. CDR1 is SGHAT, CDR2 FQNNGV, per germline. In DNA form, the CDR3 reads TGTGCCAGCAGCTTAGACAGGGGGCTTGGCTACACCTTC. Translating gives CASSLDRGLGYTF.

This chain connects TRBV11-2 to TRBJ1-1, with 10 bases matching TRBD1. Germline values: CDR1 SGHAT, CDR2 FQNNGV. Trimming removed 4 bases from V and 4 bases from J; junction bases left unmatched: 6. This CDR3 spans 15 amino acids. Here the CDR3 reads CASSSSDRGSTEAFF. CDR3 DNA sequence: TGTGCCAGCAGCTCCTCGGACAGGGGGAGCACTGAAGCTTTCTTT.

CDR3 sequence: CASTSRVGTDTQYF. In DNA, the CDR3 is TGTGCCAGCACCTCCAGGGTCGGCACAGATACGCAGTATTTT. The rearrangement joins TRBV5-4 to TRBJ2-3, with D possibly matching TRBD1 (5 bases). The CDR3 spans 14 residues. V lost 6 bases to trimming and J lost 1 base, with 12 bases between them. Germline V gene lookup returns CDR1 SGHNT and CDR2 YYREEE (reference sequence).

This chain joins TRBV5-4 and TRBJ1-2; a possible D gene is TRBD1 (5 bases). The CDR3 spans 15 residues. Germline V gene lookup returns CDR1 SGHNT and CDR2 YYREEE (reference sequence). V lost 4 bases, J lost 2 bases, and 15 bases lay in between. The CDR3 DNA is TGTGCCAGCAGCCCCCAGGGTTCGGTAAACTATGGCTACACCTTC. Translated: CASSPQGSVNYGYTF.

This clone was found a few times. The same CDR3 is also encoded by other DNA sequences in this sample. The chain employs TRBV11-2 and TRBJ2-5, with TRBD2 identical over 7 bases. The CDR3 runs to 11 residues. Trimming cost V 8 bases and J 5 bases; bases outside gene matches: 2. Germline lookup yields CDR1 SGHAT and CDR2 FQNNGV. The CDR3 region is CASGLGETQYF. The CDR3 bases are TGTGCCAGCGGACTAGGGGAGACCCAGTACTTC. The full variable domain, completed using reference TRBV11-2 and TRBJ2-5, is EAGVAQSPRYKIIEKRQSVAFWCNPISGHATLYWYQQILGQGPKLLIQFQNNGVVDDSQLPKDRFSAERLKGVDSTLKIQPAKLEDSAVYLCASGLGETQYFGPGTRLLVL.